This record concerns one T cell receptor (beta chain) sequence. Method: immunoSEQ multiplex PCR; TCRdb's copy keeps in-frame clones and lacks some. This table has around 120,000 clones, approximately 94% appearing once. Germline CDR1 is SGHRS and CDR2 is YFSETQ. V lost 5 bases and J lost 1; bases outside the gene matches: 17. The CDR3 sequence is 19 residues long. These data belong to a study of control samples from healthy donors and cancer patients. The sequencing sample was made of blood. The source is a man aged 25 to 40 in good health. The chain uses TRBV5-1 and TRBJ2-3; 9 nucleotides match TRBD2. The CDR3 loop reads CASRRLSRSGGLGTDTQYF. The CDR3 bases are TGCGCCAGCAGACGACTAAGCAGAAGCGGGGGGTTAGGCACAGATACGCAGTATTTT.